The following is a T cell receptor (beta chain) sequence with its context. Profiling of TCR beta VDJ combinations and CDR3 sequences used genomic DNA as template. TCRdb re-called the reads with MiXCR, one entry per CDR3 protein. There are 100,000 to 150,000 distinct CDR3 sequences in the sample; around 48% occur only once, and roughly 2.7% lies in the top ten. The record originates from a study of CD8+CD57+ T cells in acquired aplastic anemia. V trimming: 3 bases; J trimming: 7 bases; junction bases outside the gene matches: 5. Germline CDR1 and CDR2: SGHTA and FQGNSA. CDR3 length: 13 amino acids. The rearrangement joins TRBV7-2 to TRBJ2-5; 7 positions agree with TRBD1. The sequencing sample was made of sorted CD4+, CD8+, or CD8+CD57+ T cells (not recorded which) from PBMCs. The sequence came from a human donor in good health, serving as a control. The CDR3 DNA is TGTGCCAGCAGCTTCGGGACAGACGTGACCCAGTACTTC. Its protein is CASSFGTDVTQYF.